These 23 T cell receptor beta chains share one sample of origin, sequenced in a study of T cell responses to AZD1222 COVID-19 vaccine. The method was immunoSEQ multiplex PCR; TCRdb's version includes in-frame clones alone and lacks a portion of them. Here the sample spans approximately 120,000 clones, 80% to 95% being singletons. Material: peripheral blood, obtained on day 0 of AZD1222 vaccination. The receptors come from an adult in good health.

CDR3 region: CASSYRLAGGRETQYF. The CDR3 DNA reads TGTGCCAGCAGTTATAGACTAGCGGGAGGGCGGGAGACCCAGTACTTC. The genes are TRBV5-4 and TRBJ2-5, with 14 bases that match TRBD2. CDR3 length: 16 residues. V lost 5 bases and J lost 5; bases outside the gene matches: 8. In germline, CDR1 is SGHNT, CDR2 YYREEE (reference sequence). The full variable domain, with the rest looked up from reference TRBV5-4 and TRBJ2-5, is ETGVTQSPTHLIKTRGQQVTLRCSSQSGHNTVSWYQQALGQGPQFIFQYYREEENGRGNFPPRFSGLQFPNYSSELNVNALELDDSALYLCASSYRLAGGRETQYFGPGTRLLVL.

The chain recombines TRBV3-1 (or the pseudogene TRBV3-2) with TRBJ1-2; D unclear. V dropped 4 bases and J dropped 4 bases, with 16 bases sitting between them. Per germline, CDR1 LGHDT and CDR2 YNNKEL (reference sequence). The CDR3 contains 15 residues. The CDR3 reads CASSPGLPVLYGYTF. DNA of the CDR3: TGTGCCAGCAGCCCCGGCCTACCAGTACTCTATGGCTACACCTTC.

A single count supports this clone. V and J are TRBV24-1 and TRBJ2-5, with no clear D. The CDR3 consists of 13 residues. Trimming stripped 4 bases from V and 4 bases from J, with 9 bases between. Germline lookup yields CDR1 KGHDR and CDR2 SFDVKD. Here the CDR3 reads CATSERHLETQYF. The CDR3 bases are TGTGCCACCAGTGAAAGACATCTAGAGACCCAGTACTTC.

J is TRBJ2-7 and V is TRBV20-1; D may correspond to TRBD1 or TRBD2 (5 bases each). The V gene lost 3 bases and the J gene lost 7 bases, with 22 bases spanning the gap. In germline, CDR1 is DFQATT, CDR2 SNEGSKA (reference sequence). This CDR3 comprises 15 residues. As DNA, the CDR3 is TGCAGTGCTAGTGATTCGGGGCACCTTACGAGGGAGCAGTACTTC. Protein product: CSASDSGHLTREQYF.

The CDR3 sequence is CASSLGLSDTEAFF. CDR3 sequence (DNA): TGCGCCAGCAGCCTAGGCCTTTCGGACACTGAAGCTTTCTTT. The rearrangement uses TRBV4-3 and TRBJ1-1; D gene unclear. V shed 4 bases and J shed 3 bases, with 12 bases lying between them. This CDR3 has 14 amino acids. Germline V gene sequence: CDR1 LGHNA, CDR2 YSLEER.

This clone was seen a few times. The V call is TRBV3-1 (or the pseudogene TRBV3-2), the J call TRBJ1-1, with a tentative D call TRBD1 (5 bases). V lost 1 base and J 4 bases, leaving 10 bases between the germline ends. From germline, CDR1 is LGHDT and CDR2 YNNKEL (reference sequence). This CDR3 spans 14 amino acids. The CDR3 DNA reads as TGTGCCAGCAGCCAAGTGGGGGTCGGCACTGAAGCTTTCTTT. Translated, it gives CASSQVGVGTEAFF.

The chain employs TRBV5-1 and TRBJ1-1, with D uncertain. CDR3 length equals 14 residues. Germline loops: CDR1 SGHRS, CDR2 YFSETQ. The V end lost 2 bases, the J end lost 11 bases, and 19 bases lay between the germline ends. CDR3 in DNA: TGCGCCAGCAGCTTCGGCGTGTTCTCTCTGTCGGCTTTCTTT. Its translation is CASSFGVFSLSAFF.

This chain links TRBV28 with TRBJ1-2; 9 bases map to TRBD1. From germline, CDR1 is MDHEN and CDR2 SYDVKM. The CDR3 has 15 residues. The trim removed 6 bases at V and 6 bases at J, leaving 11 bases unmatched. CDR3 DNA sequence: TGTGCCAGCAGGGGGACAGGGAAATACGTGAATGGCTACACCTTC. It is translated as CASRGTGKYVNGYTF.

This chain uses TRBV18 with TRBJ2-1, with TRBD2 matching 10 bases. The germline CDR1 and CDR2 sequences are KGHSH and LQKENI. The CDR3 has 15 amino acids. The V gene end was trimmed by 6 bases and the J gene end by 8 bases; junction bases not matched to a gene: 10. CDR3 bases: TGTGCCAGCTCTAGAACCGGGACTAGCGTCGATGAGCAGTTCTTC. This encodes CASSRTGTSVDEQFF.

This sequence joins TRBV28 and TRBJ1-2; 8 bases agree with TRBD1. After removal of 2 bases from V and 8 bases from J, the junction contained 7 bases not matched to a gene. The CDR3 consists of 14 residues. CDR1 MDHEN and CDR2 SYDVKM come from the germline V gene. Here the CDR3 DNA reads TGTGCCAGCAGTTTACGTCAGGGGGCGTGGGGCTACACCTTC. Its protein is CASSLRQGAWGYTF.

Only one count was recorded for this clone. The rearrangement uses TRBV15 and TRBJ2-3; D remains unclear. The germline gives CDR1 LNHNV, CDR2 YYDKDF (reference sequence). The CDR3 runs to 14 residues. V was clipped by 5 bases and J by 2 bases, with 11 bases between them. The CDR3 region has the DNA TGTGCCACCAGCCCCCTTGGCCTCACAGATACGCAGTATTTT. Amino acids: CATSPLGLTDTQYF.

The chain couples TRBV13 to TRBJ1-2, with 7 positions matching TRBD1. The CDR3 length is 14 residues. V trimming: 8 bases; J trimming: 4 bases; junction bases outside the gene matches: 10. CDR1 is PRHDT and CDR2 is FYEKMQ in the germline V gene (reference sequence). The CDR3 is CASHTRGFVYGYTF. As DNA, the CDR3 is TGTGCCAGCCACACCAGGGGGTTTGTCTATGGCTACACCTTC.

This chain links TRBV2 with TRBJ2-7; TRBD2 agrees at 13 bases. The V segment lost 6 bases and the J segment 1 base; nucleotides outside the gene matches: 6. Germline CDR1 reads SNHLY; CDR2 reads FYNNEI. The CDR3 is made up of 16 amino acids. The CDR3: CASRGLAGVRSYEQYF. CDR3 nucleotide sequence: TGTGCCAGCAGAGGACTAGCGGGAGTGCGGTCCTACGAGCAGTACTTC.

The chain carries TRBV4-1 and TRBJ2-1; 11 bases match TRBD2. The CDR3 extends over 17 amino acids. Germline-derived CDR1 and CDR2 are MGHRA and YSYEKL. J lost 9 bases, V lost 4 bases, and 14 bases had no gene match. The CDR3 spells CASSPLLTSGIGGEQFF. The CDR3 region has the DNA TGCGCCAGCAGCCCTCTACTGACTAGCGGGATAGGCGGTGAGCAGTTCTTC.

The chain combines TRBV5-1 with TRBJ2-6; 9 positions match TRBD1. From germline, CDR1 is SGHRS and CDR2 YFSETQ. V was pared by 3 bases and J by 1 base, with 11 bases of the junction left unmatched. The CDR3 consists of 19 residues. Written as DNA, the CDR3 is TGCGCCAGCAGCTCCTGGCTTGGGACAGGGAGATCTGGGGCCAACGTCCTGACTTTC. Its translation is CASSSWLGTGRSGANVLTF.

The chain couples TRBV18 to TRBJ2-7; a possible D gene is TRBD2 (5 bases). The CDR3 has 14 residues. CDR1 and CDR2 from the germline V gene are KGHSH and LQKENI. V lost 4 bases and J 1 base, leaving 11 bases between the germline ends. The chain's CDR3 is CASSRLEVSYEQYF. CDR3 DNA sequence: TGTGCCAGCTCACGCTTGGAGGTTTCCTACGAGCAGTACTTC.

This clone was observed a handful of times. This sequence joins TRBV28 and TRBJ2-7; 7 positions match TRBD1. Trimming took 8 bases from V and 0 from J; bases not matched to a gene: 10. The length of the CDR3 is 15 residues. Germline loops: CDR1 MDHEN, CDR2 SYDVKM. The CDR3 region has the DNA TGTGCCAGCCTAGTCCGGGACAGTCCCTCCTACGAGCAGTACTTC. Amino acids: CASLVRDSPSYEQYF.

The gene calls are TRBV10-3 and TRBJ1-1, with D possibly TRBD1 on 5 matching bases. The CDR3 spans 14 residues. Trimming took 0 bases from V and 3 from J, leaving 8 bases between them. Germline CDR1 is ENHRY and CDR2 is SYGVKD. CDR3 coding DNA: TGTGCCATCAGTGAGTCTCGGGGGTACACTGAAGCTTTCTTT. Amino acid sequence: CAISESRGYTEAFF.

The rearrangement joins TRBV9 to TRBJ1-2, with D possibly TRBD1 on 5 matching bases. Germline loops: CDR1 SGDLS, CDR2 YYNGEE. Trimming took 0 bases from V and 8 from J, leaving 11 bases between them. CDR3 length: 13 residues. The CDR3 bases are TGTGCCAGCAGCGTAGCGTCAGGGTACGGCTACACCTTC. It is translated as CASSVASGYGYTF.

This rearrangement joins TRBV11-2 to TRBJ2-2; 8 bases are a match to TRBD2. V shed 5 bases and J 4 bases; nucleotides not matched to a gene: 3. Germline V gene data show CDR1 as SGHAT and CDR2 as FQNNGV. The CDR3 is 14 residues long. The CDR3 nucleotides read TGTGCCAGCAGCAGACTAGCGTTCACCGGGGAGCTGTTTTTT. It is translated as CASSRLAFTGELFF.

The CDR3 here is CASSSAGSLSEETQYF. CDR3 sequence (DNA): TGTGCCAGCAGCTCCGCCGGGTCCTTAAGTGAAGAGACCCAGTACTTC. This chain joins TRBV7-9 and TRBJ2-5; D remains ambiguous. Trimming stripped 4 bases from V and 3 bases from J, with 18 bases between. Germline CDR1 reads SEHNR; CDR2 reads FQNEAQ (reference sequence). The CDR3 extends over 16 amino acids.

This chain connects TRBV5-8 to TRBJ1-2; possible D gene TRBD1, 5 bases. V dropped 6 bases and J dropped 5 bases, with 14 bases sitting between them. This CDR3 comprises 13 residues. Germline V lookup: CDR1 SGHTS, CDR2 YDEGEE. CDR3 amino acids: CASKQALGYGYTF. DNA of the CDR3: TGTGCCAGCAAACAGGCTCTAGGATATGGCTACACCTTC.

The rearrangement uses TRBV11-2 and TRBJ2-7; D possibly corresponds to TRBD2 (5 bases). Trimming shortened V by 2 bases and J by 4 bases, and 18 bases separated the two germline ends. This CDR3 contains 16 residues. Looked up from germline, CDR1 is SGHAT and CDR2 is FQNNGV. The CDR3 sequence is CASSLLAGRAIYEQYF. DNA of the CDR3: TGTGCCAGCAGCTTATTGGCGGGCCGGGCTATTTACGAGCAGTACTTC.